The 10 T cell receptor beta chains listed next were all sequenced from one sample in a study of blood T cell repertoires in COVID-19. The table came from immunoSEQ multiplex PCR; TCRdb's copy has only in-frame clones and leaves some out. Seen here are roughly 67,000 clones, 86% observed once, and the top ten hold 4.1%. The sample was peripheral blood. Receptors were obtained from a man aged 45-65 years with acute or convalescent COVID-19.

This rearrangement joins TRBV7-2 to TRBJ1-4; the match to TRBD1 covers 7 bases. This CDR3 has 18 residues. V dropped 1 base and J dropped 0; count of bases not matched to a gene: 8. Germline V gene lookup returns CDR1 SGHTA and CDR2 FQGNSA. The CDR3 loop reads CASSLGRDSTATNEKLFF. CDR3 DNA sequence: TGTGCCAGCAGCTTAGGACGGGACAGCACAGCAACTAATGAAAAACTGTTTTTT.

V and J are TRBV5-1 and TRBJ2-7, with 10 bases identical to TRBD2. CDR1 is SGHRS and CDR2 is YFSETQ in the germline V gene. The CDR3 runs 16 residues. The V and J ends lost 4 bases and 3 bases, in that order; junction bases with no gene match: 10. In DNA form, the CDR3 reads TGCGCCAGCAGCGACCGAACTAGCGGGATTTACTACGAGCAGTACTTC. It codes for CASSDRTSGIYYEQYF.

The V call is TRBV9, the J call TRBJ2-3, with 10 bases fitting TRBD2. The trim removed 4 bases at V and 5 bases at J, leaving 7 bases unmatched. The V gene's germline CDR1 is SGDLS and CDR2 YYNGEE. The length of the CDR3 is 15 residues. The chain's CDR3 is CASSPLGLARDTQYF. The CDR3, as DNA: TGTGCCAGCAGCCCACTGGGACTAGCGAGAGATACGCAGTATTTT.

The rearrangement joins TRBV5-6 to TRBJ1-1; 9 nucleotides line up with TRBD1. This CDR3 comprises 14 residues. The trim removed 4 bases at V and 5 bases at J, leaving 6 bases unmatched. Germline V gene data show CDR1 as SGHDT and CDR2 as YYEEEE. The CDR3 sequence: CASSPGQGVTEAFF. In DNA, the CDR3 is TGTGCCAGCAGCCCGGGACAGGGAGTTACTGAAGCTTTCTTT.

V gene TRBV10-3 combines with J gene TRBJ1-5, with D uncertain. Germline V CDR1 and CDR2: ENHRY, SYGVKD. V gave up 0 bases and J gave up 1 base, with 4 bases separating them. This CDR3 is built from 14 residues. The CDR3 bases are TGTGCCATCAGTGAGTCGAGCAGCAATCAGCCCCAGCATTTT. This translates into CAISESSSNQPQHF.

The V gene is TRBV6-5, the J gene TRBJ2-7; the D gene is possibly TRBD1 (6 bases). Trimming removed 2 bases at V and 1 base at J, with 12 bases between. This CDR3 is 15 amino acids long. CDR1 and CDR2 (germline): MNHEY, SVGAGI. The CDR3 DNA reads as TGTGCCAGCAGTTACGGAACGACAGGATCCTACGAGCAGTACTTC. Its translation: CASSYGTTGSYEQYF.

In DNA, the CDR3 is TGCGCCAGCACCAAGGGAGGGGGTTTTTACTACGAGCAGTACTTC. This gives the protein CASTKGGGFYYEQYF. The gene calls are TRBV23-1 and TRBJ2-7; perhaps TRBD2 as D (7 bases). TRBV23-1 is flagged as an ORF with uncertain function. The CDR3 runs to 15 residues. Trimming took off 7 bases at V and 3 bases at J, with 19 bases between the two ends.

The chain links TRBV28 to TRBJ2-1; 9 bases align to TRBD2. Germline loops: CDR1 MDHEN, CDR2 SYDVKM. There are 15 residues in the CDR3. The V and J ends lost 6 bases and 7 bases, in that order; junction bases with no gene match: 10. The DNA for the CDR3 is TGTGCCAGCAGCAGACTAGCGGAAAACCCTAATGAGCAGTTCTTC. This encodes CASSRLAENPNEQFF.

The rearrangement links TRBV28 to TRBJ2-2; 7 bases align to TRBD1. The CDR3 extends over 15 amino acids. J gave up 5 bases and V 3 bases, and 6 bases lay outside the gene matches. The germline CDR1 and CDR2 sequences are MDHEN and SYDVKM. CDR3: CASSFDREYTGELFF. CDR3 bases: TGTGCCAGCAGTTTCGACAGGGAGTATACCGGGGAGCTGTTTTTT.

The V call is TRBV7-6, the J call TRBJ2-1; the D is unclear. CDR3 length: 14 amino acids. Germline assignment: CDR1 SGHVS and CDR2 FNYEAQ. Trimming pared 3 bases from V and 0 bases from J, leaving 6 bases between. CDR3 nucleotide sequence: TGTGCCAGCAGCTTCAAGAGCTCCTACAATGAGCAGTTCTTC. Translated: CASSFKSSYNEQFF.